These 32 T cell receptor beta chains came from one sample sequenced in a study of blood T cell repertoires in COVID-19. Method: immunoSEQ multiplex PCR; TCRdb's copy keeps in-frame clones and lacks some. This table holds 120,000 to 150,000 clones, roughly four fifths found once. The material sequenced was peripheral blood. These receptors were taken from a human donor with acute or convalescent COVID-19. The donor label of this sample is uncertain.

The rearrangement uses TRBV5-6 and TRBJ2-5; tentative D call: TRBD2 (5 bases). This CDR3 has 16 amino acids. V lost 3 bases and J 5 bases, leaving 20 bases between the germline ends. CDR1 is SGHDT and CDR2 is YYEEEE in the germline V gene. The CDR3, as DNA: TGTGCCAGCAGCTATTTTCAACTAGGTTCCCTGGAGACCCAGTACTTC. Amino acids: CASSYFQLGSLETQYF.

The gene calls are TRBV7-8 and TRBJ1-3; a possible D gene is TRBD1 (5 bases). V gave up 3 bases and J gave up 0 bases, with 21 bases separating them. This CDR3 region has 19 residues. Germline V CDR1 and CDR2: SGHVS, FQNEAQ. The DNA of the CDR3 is TGTGCCAGCAGCTTCACACGCGGGGACCAACCTACCTCTGGAAACACCATATATTTT. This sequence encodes CASSFTRGDQPTSGNTIYF.

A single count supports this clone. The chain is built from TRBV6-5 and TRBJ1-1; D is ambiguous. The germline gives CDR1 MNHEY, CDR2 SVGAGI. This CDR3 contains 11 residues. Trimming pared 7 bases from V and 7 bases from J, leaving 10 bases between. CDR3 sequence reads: CASNLQFEAFF. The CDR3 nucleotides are TGTGCCAGCAACCTTCAGTTTGAAGCTTTCTTT.

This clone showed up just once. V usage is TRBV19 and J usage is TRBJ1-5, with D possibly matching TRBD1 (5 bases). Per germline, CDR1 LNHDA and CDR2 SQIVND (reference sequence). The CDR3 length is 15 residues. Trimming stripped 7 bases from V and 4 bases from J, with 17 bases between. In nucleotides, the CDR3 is TGTGCCAGTACGGATGCAGGGCGCCATAATCAGCCCCAGCATTTT. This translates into CASTDAGRHNQPQHF.

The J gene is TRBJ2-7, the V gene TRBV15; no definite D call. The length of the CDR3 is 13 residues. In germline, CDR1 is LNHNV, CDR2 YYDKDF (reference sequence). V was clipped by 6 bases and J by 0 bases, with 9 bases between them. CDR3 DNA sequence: TGTGCCACCAGTAAACAGAGCTCCTACGAGCAGTACTTC. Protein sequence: CATSKQSSYEQYF.

CDR3 sequence reads: CASSSPGHSNTEAFF. CDR3 DNA sequence: TGTGCCAGTAGCTCTCCGGGACACTCGAACACTGAAGCTTTCTTT. V is TRBV19 and J is TRBJ1-1, with D tentatively TRBD1 (6 bases). V was trimmed by 6 bases and J by 1 base, leaving 15 bases between them. CDR1 LNHDA and CDR2 SQIVND come from the germline V gene (reference sequence). The CDR3 spans 15 residues.

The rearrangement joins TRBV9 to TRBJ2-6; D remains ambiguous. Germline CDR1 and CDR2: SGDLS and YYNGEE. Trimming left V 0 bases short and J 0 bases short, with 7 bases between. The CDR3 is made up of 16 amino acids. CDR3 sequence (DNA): TGTGCCAGCAGCGTAGGCAGTTTCTCTGGGGCCAACGTCCTGACTTTC. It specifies CASSVGSFSGANVLTF.

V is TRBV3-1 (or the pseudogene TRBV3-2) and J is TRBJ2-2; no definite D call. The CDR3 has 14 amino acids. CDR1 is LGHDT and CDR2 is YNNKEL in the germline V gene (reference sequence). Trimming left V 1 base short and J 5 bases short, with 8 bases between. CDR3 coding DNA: TGTGCCAGCAGCCAAGTGAAGCTTACCGGGGAGCTGTTTTTT. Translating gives CASSQVKLTGELFF.

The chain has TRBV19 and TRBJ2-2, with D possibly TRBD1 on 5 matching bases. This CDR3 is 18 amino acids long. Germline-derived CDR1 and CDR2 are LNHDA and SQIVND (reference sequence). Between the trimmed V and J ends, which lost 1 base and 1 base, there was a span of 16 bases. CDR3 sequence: CASSIGQRSWLNTGELFF. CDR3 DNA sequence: TGTGCCAGTAGTATAGGACAGAGATCCTGGCTGAACACCGGGGAGCTGTTTTTT.

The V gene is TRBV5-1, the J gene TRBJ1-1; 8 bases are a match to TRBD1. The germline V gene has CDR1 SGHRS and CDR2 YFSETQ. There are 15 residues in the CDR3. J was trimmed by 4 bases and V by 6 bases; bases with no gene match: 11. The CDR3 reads CASTLTADRATEAFF. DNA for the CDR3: TGCGCCAGCACCCTCACGGCGGACAGGGCCACTGAAGCTTTCTTT.

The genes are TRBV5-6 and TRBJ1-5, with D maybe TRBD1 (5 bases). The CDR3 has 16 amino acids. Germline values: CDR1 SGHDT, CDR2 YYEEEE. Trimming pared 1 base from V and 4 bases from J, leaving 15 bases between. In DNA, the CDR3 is TGTGCCAGCAGCTTGTTGGGGGAGGGGAGGAATCAGCCCCAGCATTTT. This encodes CASSLLGEGRNQPQHF.

In DNA form, the CDR3 reads TGTGCCAGCAGTCTCCCTTACACTGAAGCTTTCTTT. As protein: CASSLPYTEAFF. The genes are TRBV12-3 or TRBV12-4 and TRBJ1-1, with unresolved D. CDR3 size: 12 residues. The germline V and J ends were trimmed by 5 bases and 3 bases, with 7 bases remaining between them.

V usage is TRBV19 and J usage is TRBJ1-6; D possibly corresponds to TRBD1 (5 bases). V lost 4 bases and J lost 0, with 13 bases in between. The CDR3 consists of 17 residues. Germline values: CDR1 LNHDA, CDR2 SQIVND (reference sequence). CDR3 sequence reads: CASSSYRSSSYNSPLHF. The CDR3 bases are TGTGCCAGTAGTAGCTACAGGTCAAGCTCCTATAATTCACCCCTCCACTTT.

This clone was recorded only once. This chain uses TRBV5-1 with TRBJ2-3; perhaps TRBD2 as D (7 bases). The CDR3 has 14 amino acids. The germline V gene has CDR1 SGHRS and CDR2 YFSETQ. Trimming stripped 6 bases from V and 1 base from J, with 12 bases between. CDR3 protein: CASTVGGRTDTQYF. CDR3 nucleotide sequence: TGCGCCAGCACGGTGGGGGGGCGCACAGATACGCAGTATTTT.

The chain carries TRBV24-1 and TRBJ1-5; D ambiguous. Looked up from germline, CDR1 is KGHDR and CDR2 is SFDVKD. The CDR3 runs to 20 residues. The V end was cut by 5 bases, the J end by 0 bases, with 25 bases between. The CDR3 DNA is TGTGCCACCAGTGGAGGCGTCGTCCGGCGCCCTACTTATAGCAATCAGCCCCAGCATTTT. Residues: CATSGGVVRRPTYSNQPQHF.

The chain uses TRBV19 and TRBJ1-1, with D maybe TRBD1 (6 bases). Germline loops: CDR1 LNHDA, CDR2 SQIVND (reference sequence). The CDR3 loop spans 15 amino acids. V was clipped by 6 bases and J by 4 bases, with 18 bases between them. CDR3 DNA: TGTGCCAGTAGCCGAGGGAACAGGGCAATCACTGAAGCTTTCTTT. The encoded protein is CASSRGNRAITEAFF.

The CDR3 loop reads CASSVETLAGGLEQFF. In DNA form, the CDR3 reads TGTGCCAGCAGCGTAGAGACCCTAGCGGGGGGGCTTGAGCAGTTCTTC. The genes are TRBV9 and TRBJ2-1, with 12 bases fitting TRBD2. From germline, CDR1 is SGDLS and CDR2 YYNGEE. V shed 0 bases and J 9 bases; nucleotides not matched to a gene: 7. The CDR3 is made up of 16 amino acids.

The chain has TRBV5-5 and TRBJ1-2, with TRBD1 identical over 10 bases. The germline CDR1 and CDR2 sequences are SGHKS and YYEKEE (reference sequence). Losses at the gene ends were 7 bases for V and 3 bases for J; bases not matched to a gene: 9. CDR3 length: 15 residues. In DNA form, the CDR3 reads TGTGCCAGCCAGCTTTTAGGGACAGGGGACTATGGCTACACCTTC. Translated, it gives CASQLLGTGDYGYTF.

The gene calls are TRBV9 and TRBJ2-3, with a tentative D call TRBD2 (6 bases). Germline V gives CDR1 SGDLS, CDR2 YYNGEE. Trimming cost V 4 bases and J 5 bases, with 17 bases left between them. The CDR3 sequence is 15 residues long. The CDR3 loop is CASSPGTSYKDTQYF. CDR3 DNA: TGTGCCAGCAGCCCCGGGACTTCATACAAAGATACGCAGTATTTT. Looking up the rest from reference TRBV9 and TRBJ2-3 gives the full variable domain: DSGVTQTPKHLITATGQRVTLRCSPRSGDLSVYWYQQSLDQGLQFLIQYYNGEERAKGNILERFSAQQFPDLHSELNLSSLELGDSALYFCASSPGTSYKDTQYFGPGTRLTVL.

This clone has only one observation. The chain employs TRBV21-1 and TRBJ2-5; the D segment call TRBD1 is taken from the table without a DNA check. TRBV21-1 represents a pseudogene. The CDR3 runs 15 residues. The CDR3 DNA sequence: TGTGCCAGCAGCTCCCGACAGGGGGCAGGGGAGACCCAGTACTTC. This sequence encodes CASSSRQGAGETQYF.

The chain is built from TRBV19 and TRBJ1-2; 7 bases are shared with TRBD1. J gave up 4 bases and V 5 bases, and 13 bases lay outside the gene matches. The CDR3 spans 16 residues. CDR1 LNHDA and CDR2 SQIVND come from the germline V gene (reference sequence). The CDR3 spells CASSPTKGATFYGYTF. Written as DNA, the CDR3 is TGTGCCAGTAGTCCCACGAAGGGGGCAACATTCTATGGCTACACCTTC.

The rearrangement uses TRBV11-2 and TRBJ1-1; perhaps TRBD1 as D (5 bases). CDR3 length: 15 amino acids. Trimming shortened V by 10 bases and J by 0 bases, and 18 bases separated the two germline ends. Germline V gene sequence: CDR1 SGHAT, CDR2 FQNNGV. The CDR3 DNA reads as TGTGCCACCCTAAAGGGGATACTCTTGAACACTGAAGCTTTCTTT. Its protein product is CATLKGILLNTEAFF.

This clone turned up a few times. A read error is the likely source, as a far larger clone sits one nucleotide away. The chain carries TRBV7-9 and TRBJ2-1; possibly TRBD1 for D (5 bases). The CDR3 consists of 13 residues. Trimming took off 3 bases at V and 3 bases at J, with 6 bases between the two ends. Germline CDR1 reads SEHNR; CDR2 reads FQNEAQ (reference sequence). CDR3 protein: CASSFDSYNEQFF. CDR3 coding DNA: TGTGCCAGCAGCTTTGACAGCTACAATGAGCAGTTCTTC.

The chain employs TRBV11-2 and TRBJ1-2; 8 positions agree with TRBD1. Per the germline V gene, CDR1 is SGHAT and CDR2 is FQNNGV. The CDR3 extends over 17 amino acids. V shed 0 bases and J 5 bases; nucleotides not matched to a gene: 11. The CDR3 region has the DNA TGTGCCAGCAGCTTAGAACTGGACAGGGCCCTGCGGTATGGCTACACCTTC. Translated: CASSLELDRALRYGYTF.

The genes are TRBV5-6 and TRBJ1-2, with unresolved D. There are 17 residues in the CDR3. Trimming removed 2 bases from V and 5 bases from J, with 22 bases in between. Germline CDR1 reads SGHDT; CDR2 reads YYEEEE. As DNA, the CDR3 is TGTGCCAGCAGCTTTTTAGGGCCGGAGGCGGGTTGGTATGGCTACACCTTC. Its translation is CASSFLGPEAGWYGYTF. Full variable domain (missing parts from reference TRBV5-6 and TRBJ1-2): DAGVTQSPTHLIKTRGQQVTLRCSPKSGHDTVSWYQQALGQGPQFIFQYYEEEERQRGNFPDRFSGHQFPNYSSELNVNALLLGDSALYLCASSFLGPEAGWYGYTFGSGTRLTVV.

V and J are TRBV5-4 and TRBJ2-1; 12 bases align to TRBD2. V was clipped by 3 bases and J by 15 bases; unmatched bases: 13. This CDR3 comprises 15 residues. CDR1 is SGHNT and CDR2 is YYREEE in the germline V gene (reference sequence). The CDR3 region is CASSSGLAGRAGSFF. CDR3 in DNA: TGTGCCAGCAGCTCCGGACTAGCGGGACGCGCAGGGTCGTTCTTC. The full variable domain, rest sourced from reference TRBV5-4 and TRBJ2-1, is ETGVTQSPTHLIKTRGQQVTLRCSSQSGHNTVSWYQQALGQGPQFIFQYYREEENGRGNFPPRFSGLQFPNYSSELNVNALELDDSALYLCASSSGLAGRAGSFFGPGTRLTVL.

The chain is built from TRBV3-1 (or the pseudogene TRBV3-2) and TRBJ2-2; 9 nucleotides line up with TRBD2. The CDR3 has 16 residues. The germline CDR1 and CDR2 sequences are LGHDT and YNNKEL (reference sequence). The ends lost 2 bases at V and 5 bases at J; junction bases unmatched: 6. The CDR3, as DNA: TGTGCCAGCAGCCAACGGCGGGGGGGCACAACCGGGGAGCTGTTTTTT. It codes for CASSQRRGGTTGELFF.

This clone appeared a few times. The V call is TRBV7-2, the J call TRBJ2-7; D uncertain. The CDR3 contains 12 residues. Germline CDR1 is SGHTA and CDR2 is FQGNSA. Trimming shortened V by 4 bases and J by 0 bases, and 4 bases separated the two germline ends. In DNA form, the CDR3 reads TGTGCCAGCAGCTCCTTCTCCTACGAGCAGTACTTC. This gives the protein CASSSFSYEQYF.

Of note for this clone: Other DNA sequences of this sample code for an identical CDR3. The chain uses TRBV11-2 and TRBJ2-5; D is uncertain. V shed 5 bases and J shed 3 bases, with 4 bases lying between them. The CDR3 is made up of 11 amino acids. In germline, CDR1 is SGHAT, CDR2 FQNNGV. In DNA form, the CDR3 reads TGTGCCAGCAGCCTTGAAGAGACCCAGTACTTC. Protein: CASSLEETQYF.

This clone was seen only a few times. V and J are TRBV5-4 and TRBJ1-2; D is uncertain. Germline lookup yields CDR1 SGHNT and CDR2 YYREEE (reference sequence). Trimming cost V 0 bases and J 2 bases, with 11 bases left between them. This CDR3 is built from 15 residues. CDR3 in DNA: TGTGCCAGCAGCTTGGTTCGGGGTACCAACTATGGCTACACCTTC. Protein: CASSLVRGTNYGYTF.

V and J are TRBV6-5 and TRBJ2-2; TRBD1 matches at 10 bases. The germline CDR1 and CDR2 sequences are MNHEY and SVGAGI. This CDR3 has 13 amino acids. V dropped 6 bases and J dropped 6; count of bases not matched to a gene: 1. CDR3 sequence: CASRGTGAGELFF. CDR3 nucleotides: TGTGCCAGCAGGGGGACAGGGGCCGGGGAGCTGTTTTTT.

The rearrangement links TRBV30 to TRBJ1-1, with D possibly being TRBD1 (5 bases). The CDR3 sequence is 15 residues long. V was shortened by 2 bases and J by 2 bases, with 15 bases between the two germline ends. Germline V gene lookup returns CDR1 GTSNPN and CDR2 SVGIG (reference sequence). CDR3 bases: TGTGCCTGGAGTCCCGCAGGGCAGGGCAACACTGAAGCTTTCTTT. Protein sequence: CAWSPAGQGNTEAFF.